These 20 T cell receptor beta chains came from one sample sequenced in a study of OX40 agonist ivuxolimab in advanced cancers. Data came from immunoSEQ multiplex PCR; TCRdb stores just in-frame clones and leaves some out. This table holds around 79,000 clones, more than 85% found once. The specimen comprised CD4+ or CD8+ T cells sorted from blood, sampled in a trial of the OX40 agonist ivuxolimab. The receptors here all came from an adult with an advanced solid tumor such as melanoma, head and neck, liver or kidney cancer.

This sequence joins TRBV6-5 and TRBJ2-7; D ambiguous. Trimming cost V 2 bases and J 0 bases, with 8 bases left between them. The CDR3 consists of 14 residues. Germline V gene lookup returns CDR1 MNHEY and CDR2 SVGAGI. CDR3 nucleotide sequence: TGTGCCAGCAGTTACGTTTCCGTCTCCTACGAGCAGTACTTC. Its protein is CASSYVSVSYEQYF.

The J gene is TRBJ1-4, the V gene TRBV9; D perhaps matches TRBD1 (5 bases). Trimming shortened V by 4 bases and J by 6 bases, and 13 bases separated the two germline ends. The CDR3 is 14 amino acids. Germline V lookup: CDR1 SGDLS, CDR2 YYNGEE. The CDR3 DNA reads TGTGCCAGCAGCTTTGGGGGATCCGATGAAAAACTGTTTTTT. Its translation is CASSFGGSDEKLFF.

V and J are TRBV27 and TRBJ1-2; 8 bases fit TRBD1. V gave up 3 bases and J gave up 0 bases; unmatched junction bases: 6. The CDR3 loop spans 16 amino acids. Germline assignment: CDR1 MNHEY and CDR2 SMNVEV (reference sequence). The CDR3 is CASSFPGQGSNYGYTF. The CDR3 DNA is TGTGCCAGCAGTTTCCCCGGACAGGGTTCTAACTATGGCTACACCTTC.

The CDR3 DNA is TGTGCCAGCAGCCAGACTCCTCACCCCTCCTACGAGCAGTACTTC. Protein: CASSQTPHPSYEQYF. This chain links TRBV7-9 with TRBJ2-7; D ambiguous. The CDR3 has 15 amino acids. The germline V gene has CDR1 SEHNR and CDR2 FQNEAQ (reference sequence). The V end was cut by 5 bases, the J end by 0 bases, with 14 bases between. The full variable domain, its missing parts supplied by reference TRBV7-9 and TRBJ2-7, is DTGVSQNPRHKITKRGQNVTFRCDPISEHNRLYWYRQTLGQGPEFLTYFQNEAQLEKSRLLSDRFSAERPKGSFSTLEIQRTEQGDSAMYLCASSQTPHPSYEQYFGPGTRLTVT.

The gene calls are TRBV7-9 and TRBJ1-4, with TRBD1 as a possible D gene (5 bases). V was clipped by 5 bases and J by 6 bases, with 19 bases between them. CDR1 and CDR2 from the germline V gene are SEHNR and FQNEAQ (reference sequence). The CDR3 extends over 16 amino acids. The CDR3 region is CASSHEATEIYEKLFF. DNA of the CDR3: TGTGCCAGCAGCCACGAGGCGACAGAGATTTATGAAAAACTGTTTTTT.

This chain connects TRBV28 to TRBJ2-2; D unresolved. Trimming left V 2 bases short and J 2 bases short, with 9 bases between. Germline CDR1 is MDHEN and CDR2 is SYDVKM. The length of the CDR3 is 15 residues. This CDR3 is CASSLLGPNTGELFF. The DNA for the CDR3 is TGTGCCAGCAGTTTACTGGGTCCAAACACCGGGGAGCTGTTTTTT.

The genes are TRBV7-6 and TRBJ2-5, with 11 bases aligning to TRBD1. The junction had 26 bases not matched to a gene; V was cut back by 6 bases and J by 2 bases. The CDR3 consists of 22 residues. The germline gives CDR1 SGHVS, CDR2 FNYEAQ. This CDR3 is CASRTQAGLEGQGGLGQETQYF. The DNA of the CDR3 is TGTGCCAGCAGAACACAAGCGGGCCTGGAGGGACAGGGGGGTTTAGGACAAGAGACCCAGTACTTC.

The chain carries TRBV5-6 and TRBJ2-7; TRBD2 agrees at 7 bases. This CDR3 has 15 residues. Germline lookup yields CDR1 SGHDT and CDR2 YYEEEE. The junction had 9 bases not matched to a gene; V was cut back by 0 bases and J by 6 bases. This chain's CDR3 is CASSLAAGVAFEQYF. For the CDR3, the DNA is TGTGCCAGCAGCTTGGCCGCGGGGGTGGCCTTCGAGCAGTACTTC.

The rearrangement joins TRBV11-3 to TRBJ2-7, with D tentatively TRBD1 (5 bases). Germline V gives CDR1 SGHNT, CDR2 YENEEA. The CDR3 is 13 residues long. With 5 bases removed from V and 4 bases from J, the gap between germline ends came to 12 bases. CDR3 region: CASSMLRGYEQYF. CDR3 coding DNA: TGTGCCAGCAGCATGCTTAGGGGTTACGAGCAGTACTTC.

The chain couples TRBV7-9 to TRBJ1-2; TRBD1 might be the D (5 bases). Germline-derived CDR1 and CDR2 are SEHNR and FQNEAQ (reference sequence). This CDR3 has 14 amino acids. Trimming cost V 2 bases and J 4 bases, with 11 bases left between them. The CDR3 is CASSLIPRAYGYTF. The DNA of the CDR3 is TGTGCCAGCAGCTTAATCCCCAGGGCCTATGGCTACACCTTC. Based on the CDR3 plus reference TRBV7-9 and TRBJ1-2, the full variable domain is DTGVSQNPRHKITKRGQNVTFRCDPISEHNRLYWYRQTLGQGPEFLTYFQNEAQLEKSRLLSDRFSAERPKGSFSTLEIQRTEQGDSAMYLCASSLIPRAYGYTFGSGTRLTVV.

This clone was recorded once. The gene calls are TRBV19 and TRBJ2-3, with D perhaps being TRBD1 or TRBD2 (6 bases each). Germline V lookup: CDR1 LNHDA, CDR2 SQIVND (reference sequence). The V and J ends lost 7 bases and 8 bases respectively, with 13 bases between them. CDR3 size: 12 residues. The CDR3 loop reads CASTAEGGTQYF. The CDR3 bases are TGTGCCAGTACCGCAGAGGGGGGTACGCAGTATTTT. The variable domain in full, with the rest retrieved from reference TRBV19 and TRBJ2-3, is DGGITQSPKYLFRKEGQNVTLSCEQNLNHDAMYWYRQDPGQGLRLIYYSQIVNDFQKGDIAEGYSVSREKKESFPLTVTSAQKNPTAFYLCASTAEGGTQYFGPGTRLTVL.

The chain is built from TRBV12-5 and TRBJ2-3; 7 nucleotides match TRBD1. Germline V gives CDR1 LGHNT, CDR2 FRNRAP. The V segment lost 1 base and the J segment 2 bases; nucleotides outside the gene matches: 9. The CDR3 is made up of 17 amino acids. DNA of the CDR3: TGTGCTAGTGGTTTGGGGACCAGGGACAGATACACAGATACGCAGTATTTT. Its translation is CASGLGTRDRYTDTQYF. Filled out from reference TRBV12-5 and TRBJ2-3, the complete variable domain reads DARVTQTPRHKVTEMGQEVTMRCQPILGHNTVFWYRQTMMQGLELLAYFRNRAPLDDSGMPKDRFSAEMPDATLATLKIQPSEPRDSAVYFCASGLGTRDRYTDTQYFGPGTRLTVL.

The rearrangement joins TRBV13 to TRBJ1-1, with 7 positions matching TRBD1. The CDR3 is 12 amino acids. After removal of 5 bases from V and 8 bases from J, the junction contained 5 bases not matched to a gene. CDR1 and CDR2 from the germline V gene are PRHDT and FYEKMQ (reference sequence). CDR3 DNA sequence: TGTGCCAGCAGCGGACAGGTTGGGGAAGCTTTCTTT. It yields the protein CASSGQVGEAFF.

The chain links TRBV4-1 to TRBJ2-2; the match to TRBD2 covers 11 bases. Germline values: CDR1 MGHRA, CDR2 YSYEKL. V was pared by 4 bases and J by 4 bases, with 2 bases of the junction left unmatched. CDR3 size: 15 residues. The CDR3 sequence: CASSPGLAGTGELFF. The CDR3 DNA reads TGCGCCAGCAGCCCAGGACTAGCGGGCACCGGGGAGCTGTTTTTT.

The CDR3 bases are TGTGCCAGCAGCCCCGACGGGGCAGGGGAAGAGACCCAGTACTTC. This sequence encodes CASSPDGAGEETQYF. This chain connects TRBV21-1 to TRBJ2-5; no check of the table's D call, TRBD1, against the DNA was made. TRBV21-1 is tagged as a pseudogene. CDR3 size: 15 residues.

This clone has more than one count but fewer than ten. The chain has TRBV6-1 and TRBJ2-7, with D hard to call. The CDR3 sequence is 13 residues long. Per the germline V gene, CDR1 is MNHNS and CDR2 is SASEGT. V was trimmed by 3 bases and J by 4 bases, leaving 10 bases between them. The CDR3: CASSEWQPYEQYF. CDR3 sequence (DNA): TGTGCCAGCAGTGAGTGGCAGCCGTACGAGCAGTACTTC.

As DNA, the CDR3 is TGTGCCAGCAGTTTAATGGCAGGGGCTGAAGCTTTCTTT. This sequence encodes CASSLMAGAEAFF. The chain recombines TRBV27 with TRBJ1-1, with D perhaps TRBD1 (6 bases). V shed 2 bases and J shed 6 bases, with 10 bases lying between them. The CDR3 is 13 amino acids. Per the germline V gene, CDR1 is MNHEY and CDR2 is SMNVEV (reference sequence).

This clone showed up just a few times. The chain uses TRBV5-5 and TRBJ1-1; 10 nucleotides align to TRBD1. There are 17 residues in the CDR3. Germline loops: CDR1 SGHKS, CDR2 YYEKEE (reference sequence). The V gene end was trimmed by 3 bases and the J gene end by 5 bases; junction bases not matched to a gene: 13. The CDR3 DNA follows: TGTGCCAGCAGCTCGCAGGCACACCGGACAGGGGGTACTGAAGCTTTCTTT. This codes for CASSSQAHRTGGTEAFF.

This clone appeared a single time. The chain uses TRBV18 and TRBJ1-5; 9 bases fit TRBD1. Per the germline V gene, CDR1 is KGHSH and CDR2 is LQKENI. The CDR3 runs 14 residues. Trimming took 6 bases from V and 4 from J; bases not matched to a gene: 4. The CDR3 DNA reads TGTGCCAGCTCCCGCGGGACAGGGAATCAGCCCCAGCATTTT. Encoded protein: CASSRGTGNQPQHF.

The chain is built from TRBV11-2 and TRBJ2-7; tentatively, D is TRBD1 (6 bases). The CDR3 is 13 amino acids. Looked up from germline, CDR1 is SGHAT and CDR2 is FQNNGV. The V end was cut by 5 bases, the J end by 4 bases, with 12 bases between. The CDR3 bases are TGTGCCAGCAGCCCTCCAGGGGATTACGAGCAGTACTTC. Translated, it gives CASSPPGDYEQYF.